The clone carrying this T cell receptor (beta chain) was seen more than once but under ten times. The antigen is not known. This entry comes from a study of T cells after yellow fever vaccination. Study-level points and caveats: Contaminating bulk clonotypes could be abundant in FACS-sorted repertoires.

CDR1 and CDR2 from the germline V gene are SGHRS and YFSETQ. CDR3 size: 16 residues. The ends lost 4 bases at V and 2 bases at J; junction bases unmatched: 9. One entry per CDR3 protein, called by TCRdb with MiXCR from the 5' RACE reads. Altogether about 230,000 distinct CDR3 sequences are present, approximately 6.3% being singletons, with the ten largest covering 1% to 1.2%. This receptor was identified in a man between 25 and 39 years old who received the YFV17D yellow fever vaccine. The starting material was CD4+ T cells sorted from PBMCs, obtained on the day of the yellow fever booster vaccination. This sequence joins TRBV5-1 and TRBJ2-7, with TRBD2 matching over 10 bases. The CDR3 is CASSPRGLAEPYEQYF. The CDR3 DNA sequence: TGCGCCAGCAGCCCTAGAGGACTAGCGGAGCCCTACGAGCAGTACTTC.